This T cell receptor (beta chain) was recorded in a study of blood T cell repertoires in COVID-19 (dated by TCRdb to the early 2020s). With respect to the entire study: Samples from collaborators originated in the United States, Italy and Spain and spanned both the acute and convalescent phases of COVID-19. The prospective study material was composed of cDNA or gDNA derived from T cells, B-cell-depleted T cells, or PBMCs. Subjects who had been exposed to COVID-19, were actively infected with it, or had recovered from it provided the deeply sampled blood TCRbeta repertoires that made up the dataset. The repertoires were released in a freely available public database intended as a resource for research on the immune response to SARS-CoV-2. Samples were obtained from the ongoing ImmuneRACE study (first 160 participants) and from 1,000 to 1,500 subjects provided by 6 global collaborators. A de-identified subject ID, COVID-19 status, age in years and sex were almost always included in the sample metadata. Where available, HLA class I and class II types were obtained from metadata supplied by the sample provider rather than from assay-based typing.

TCRbeta CDR3 regions were amplified from genomic DNA by means of the immunoSEQ Assay, a bias-controlled multiplex PCR. Per the authors' processing: The number of nucleated cells in each sample was estimated by amplification of reference gene primers within the assay. Sequence reads were collapsed and filtered to measure the absolute abundance of every unique TCRbeta CDR3 rearrangement. For each sample, productive Simpson clonality was calculated as the square root of Simpson's diversity index across productive rearrangements. In TCRdb, the immuneACCESS table is reduced to in-frame sequences with V and J assigned. These tables do not hold every clone; where another copy was compared, an unresolved V gene accounts for under half, and the others remain unexplained. That table is the source of V, J and clone size, and D and trimming were worked out from the DNA. In all, the sample holds some 120,000 clones, and approximately 84% of those were seen once. Together, the top ten hold under 15% of the sample.

On this clone itself: Its antigen is still unknown. The sample holds no much larger clone one base away, and base qualities are not on file.

Broader findings and caveats from the paper: The amount of clinical and demographic metadata varied by source and participant and was provided uncurated.

V drops 4 bases and J drops 7 bases, leaving 16 bases in between. CDR1 and CDR2 are read off the germline V gene as MNHEY and SVGEGT. The CDR3 numbers 15 residues from cysteine through phenylalanine. Of the read, only the CDR3 DNA is kept; its 45 bases are in frame from base 1. Samples from volunteer blood donors who had recovered from COVID-19 were contributed by a second Seattle source. The collaborating institutions used their own protocols to collect whole blood in K2EDTA tubes. For TCRbeta analysis, collaborator samples were shipped as frozen whole blood, as isolated PBMCs, or as DNA extracted from either sample type.

The sequence was collected from a woman aged 30 to 39 who had recovered from COVID-19. This receptor chain uses TRBV6-2 or TRBV6-3 and TRBJ2-2; tentative D gene TRBD1, with 7 bases matching. Material for sequencing was peripheral blood. In nucleotides, the sequence is TGTGCCAGCAGTTGGGGCCAGGGGGGATACGGGGAGCTGTTTTTT. This gives the protein CASSWGQGGYGELFF.